This paragraph reports one T cell receptor beta chain. CDR1 is SGHVS, CDR2 FNYEAQ, per germline. Trimming shortened V by 3 bases and J by 6 bases, and 13 bases separated the two germline ends. CDR3 length equals 14 residues. Two consecutive negative NP/OP PCR tests, clearance, or resolved symptoms defined Cohort 3 recovery. Method: immunoSEQ multiplex PCR; TCRdb's copy keeps in-frame clones and lacks some. The repertoire has about 170,000 clones, under 85% of them found once; the top ten carry more than 10%. These data are taken from a study of blood T cell repertoires in COVID-19. Turning to the study itself: Sites in the United States, Italy and Spain provided acute and convalescent COVID-19 samples.

The sequenced material came from PBMCs or T cells enriched from blood (not recorded which). The receptor was isolated from a man aged 50 to 60 who had recovered from COVID-19. The chain recombines TRBV7-6 with TRBJ2-3; TRBD1 might be the D (6 bases). DNA of the CDR3: TGTGCCAGCAGCTTCCAAACAACAGGGGATACGCAGTATTTT. This gives the protein CASSFQTTGDTQYF.